These 23 T cell receptor beta chains share one sample of origin, sequenced in a study of blood T cell repertoires in COVID-19. This table comes from immunoSEQ multiplex PCR, and its TCRdb copy is limited to in-frame clones, with some not included. This sample has 210,000 or so clones, with 88% found just once. The sample comprised PBMCs or T cells enriched from blood (not recorded which). The receptors shown here come from a woman in her 30s who had been exposed to COVID-19.

The chain combines TRBV7-2 with TRBJ2-7, with 7 bases lining up with TRBD2. Trimming at V came to 4 bases and at J to 4 bases, leaving 4 bases not matched to a gene. From germline, CDR1 is SGHTA and CDR2 FQGNSA. The CDR3 is made up of 13 amino acids. CDR3 amino acids: CASSSGTTYEQYF. For the CDR3, the DNA is TGTGCCAGCAGCTCCGGGACTACATACGAGCAGTACTTC.

The chain joins TRBV9 to TRBJ2-2; D is uncertain. Germline V lookup: CDR1 SGDLS, CDR2 YYNGEE. V was shortened by 0 bases and J by 0 bases, with 3 bases between the two germline ends. This CDR3 contains 14 residues. The CDR3 sequence: CASSVAANTGELFF. The CDR3, as DNA: TGTGCCAGCAGCGTAGCAGCGAACACCGGGGAGCTGTTTTTT.

The chain recombines TRBV29-1 with TRBJ2-5; 10 bases align to TRBD1. The CDR3 sequence is 14 residues long. Germline values: CDR1 SQVTM, CDR2 ANQGSEA. The ends lost 6 bases at V and 7 bases at J; junction bases unmatched: 11. This CDR3 is CSVAEGQGDGTQYF. CDR3 nucleotides: TGCAGCGTCGCAGAAGGACAGGGGGACGGGACCCAGTACTTC. Combining the CDR3 with reference TRBV29-1 and TRBJ2-5 gives the whole variable domain SAVISQKPSRDICQRGTSLTIQCQVDSQVTMMFWYRQQPGQSLTLIATANQGSEATYESGFVIDKFPISRPNLTFSTLTVSNMSPEDSSIYLCSVAEGQGDGTQYFGPGTRLLVL.

The count of this clone is one. The chain is built from TRBV4-1 and TRBJ2-7; TRBD2 matches 11 bases. The length of the CDR3 is 14 residues. Looked up from germline, CDR1 is MGHRA and CDR2 is YSYEKL. V trimming: 1 base; J trimming: 4 bases; junction bases outside the gene matches: 0. The CDR3 DNA reads TGCGCCAGCAGCCAAGGACTAGCGGGGTACGAGCAGTACTTC. Translating it yields CASSQGLAGYEQYF.

The genes are TRBV4-1 and TRBJ2-7; 7 bases align to TRBD2. The CDR3 is made up of 16 amino acids. V trimming: 3 bases; J trimming: 2 bases; junction bases outside the gene matches: 10. Germline lookup yields CDR1 MGHRA and CDR2 YSYEKL. This CDR3 is CASSHRSERGPYEQYF. In DNA, the CDR3 is TGCGCCAGCAGCCATCGGTCCGAGCGGGGCCCCTACGAGCAGTACTTC.

V gene TRBV30 combines with J gene TRBJ1-5; D may be TRBD1 (6 bases). V dropped 3 bases and J dropped 3 bases, with 15 bases sitting between them. Germline CDR1 is GTSNPN and CDR2 is SVGIG (reference sequence). The CDR3 is made up of 15 amino acids. The CDR3 here is CAWSGGQFFNQPQHF. DNA of the CDR3: TGTGCCTGGAGCGGCGGACAGTTTTTCAATCAGCCCCAGCATTTT. Full variable domain (remainder filled in from reference TRBV30 and TRBJ1-5): SQTIHQWPATLVQPVGSPLSLECTVEGTSNPNLYWYRQAAGRGLQLLFYSVGIGQISSEVPQNLSASRPQDRQFILSSKKLLLSDSGFYLCAWSGGQFFNQPQHFGDGTRLSIL.

The V call is TRBV5-1, the J call TRBJ1-1; D gene unclear. The germline CDR1 and CDR2 sequences are SGHRS and YFSETQ. CDR3 length: 13 residues. The ends were cut back, 4 bases at V and 3 bases at J, with 10 bases in the middle. The CDR3 loop is CASSAPGDTEAFF. The CDR3 DNA reads TGCGCCAGCAGCGCCCCTGGAGACACTGAAGCTTTCTTT.

This clone was recorded a few times. This chain joins TRBV6-5 and TRBJ1-5; 7 bases line up with TRBD1. This CDR3 region has 13 residues. Germline loops: CDR1 MNHEY, CDR2 SVGAGI. The V gene end was trimmed by 5 bases and the J gene end by 4 bases; junction bases not matched to a gene: 2. The CDR3 nucleotides are TGTGCCAGCAGTCGGGACAGAAATCAGCCCCAGCATTTT. As protein: CASSRDRNQPQHF.

V usage is TRBV27 and J usage is TRBJ2-7; possibly TRBD1 for D (6 bases). This CDR3 comprises 13 residues. Trimming took off 3 bases at V and 6 bases at J, with 12 bases between the two ends. Germline loops: CDR1 MNHEY, CDR2 SMNVEV (reference sequence). CDR3 amino acids: CASSFSGALEQYF. The CDR3 DNA reads TGTGCCAGCAGTTTTTCAGGGGCCCTCGAGCAGTACTTC.

The chain employs TRBV5-1 and TRBJ2-7, with no clear D. The CDR3 runs 13 residues. Trimming removed 1 base from V and 0 bases from J, with 5 bases in between. CDR1 SGHRS and CDR2 YFSETQ come from the germline V gene. CDR3 in amino acids: CASSLSLSYEQYF. The DNA for the CDR3 is TGCGCCAGCAGCTTGAGCCTCTCCTACGAGCAGTACTTC. The complete variable domain, with remaining parts taken from reference TRBV5-1 and TRBJ2-7, reads KAGVTQTPRYLIKTRGQQVTLSCSPISGHRSVSWYQQTPGQGLQFLFEYFSETQRNKGNFPGRFSGRQFSNSRSEMNVSTLELGDSALYLCASSLSLSYEQYFGPGTRLTVT.

J is TRBJ2-3 and V is TRBV7-2; TRBD2 matches at 13 bases. Germline CDR1 reads SGHTA; CDR2 reads FQGNSA. The CDR3 runs 17 residues. V was pared by 2 bases and J by 3 bases, with 5 bases of the junction left unmatched. Here the CDR3 reads CASSLTSGRARTDTQYF. Written as DNA, the CDR3 is TGTGCCAGCAGCTTAACTAGCGGGAGGGCTAGGACAGATACGCAGTATTTT.

The rearrangement joins TRBV7-2 to TRBJ1-2; a weak D match, TRBD1 (6 bases). This CDR3 spans 14 amino acids. In germline, CDR1 is SGHTA, CDR2 FQGNSA. V shed 5 bases and J shed 4 bases, with 14 bases lying between them. CDR3 residues: CASSKTGALYGYTF. CDR3 sequence (DNA): TGTGCCAGCAGCAAGACAGGAGCCCTCTATGGCTACACCTTC.

V gene TRBV11-3 combines with J gene TRBJ2-2; D uncertain. V lost 1 base and J lost 7, with 10 bases in between. The CDR3 length is 14 residues. The germline V gene has CDR1 SGHNT and CDR2 YENEEA. CDR3 loop: CASSLGHSVGELFF. The CDR3 DNA reads as TGTGCCAGCAGCTTAGGCCATTCGGTCGGGGAGCTGTTTTTT.

This chain uses TRBV10-2 with TRBJ2-2; TRBD1 matches 7 bases. The CDR3 has 15 amino acids. V lost 2 bases to trimming and J lost 6 bases; unmatched junction nucleotides: 6. Per germline, CDR1 WSHSY and CDR2 SAAADI. This chain's CDR3 is CASSEIRQGPGELFF. The CDR3 bases are TGCGCCAGCAGTGAGATCCGACAGGGCCCCGGGGAGCTGTTTTTT.

The V and J genes are TRBV9 and TRBJ2-3; 14 bases agree with TRBD2. Germline V gene data show CDR1 as SGDLS and CDR2 as YYNGEE. The CDR3 sequence is 18 residues long. Losses at the gene ends were 0 bases for V and 7 bases for J; bases not matched to a gene: 10. This CDR3 is CASSVGGGTSGSGNTQYF. The CDR3 DNA is TGTGCCAGCAGCGTAGGAGGGGGGACTAGCGGGAGCGGGAATACGCAGTATTTT.

The chain uses TRBV5-4 and TRBJ2-7, with D perhaps matching TRBD2 (6 bases). Trimming shortened V by 3 bases and J by 7 bases, and 17 bases separated the two germline ends. CDR1 and CDR2 (germline): SGHNT, YYREEE (reference sequence). CDR3 length: 14 amino acids. CDR3 residues: CASSWSGVDLEQYF. The CDR3 coding sequence is TGTGCCAGCAGCTGGTCGGGAGTCGATCTGGAGCAGTACTTC.

V and J are TRBV9 and TRBJ2-7, with a tentative D call TRBD2 (6 bases). Trimming took off 4 bases at V and 2 bases at J, with 13 bases between the two ends. The CDR3 has 14 residues. CDR1 and CDR2 from the germline V gene are SGDLS and YYNGEE. The CDR3 loop is CASSLVAETYEQYF. CDR3 DNA: TGTGCCAGCAGCCTCGTAGCGGAAACCTACGAGCAGTACTTC. Combining the CDR3 with reference TRBV9 and TRBJ2-7 gives the whole variable domain DSGVTQTPKHLITATGQRVTLRCSPRSGDLSVYWYQQSLDQGLQFLIQYYNGEERAKGNILERFSAQQFPDLHSELNLSSLELGDSALYFCASSLVAETYEQYFGPGTRLTVT.

This clone has a handful of counts. The rearrangement links TRBV2 to TRBJ1-5; the match to TRBD1 covers 7 bases. CDR3 length equals 15 residues. Germline CDR1 and CDR2: SNHLY and FYNNEI. Trimming took 3 bases from V and 1 from J; bases not matched to a gene: 3. CDR3 in amino acids: CASSDRGASNQPQHF. CDR3 in DNA: TGTGCCAGCAGTGACAGGGGGGCGAGCAATCAGCCCCAGCATTTT.

The rearrangement joins TRBV30 to TRBJ1-2; D is uncertain. Trimming removed 3 bases at V and 2 bases at J, with 7 bases between. The germline CDR1 and CDR2 sequences are GTSNPN and SVGIG (reference sequence). The CDR3 is 12 amino acids. This chain's CDR3 is CAWSFVNYGYTF. CDR3 in DNA: TGTGCCTGGAGCTTCGTGAACTATGGCTACACCTTC.

As regards this clone: An end of the junction does not agree with germline; a read error may underlie this. The J gene is TRBJ1-2, the V gene TRBV9; D not resolved. Germline V gene sequence: CDR1 SGDLS, CDR2 YYNGEE. The CDR3 has 13 residues. CDR3 DNA sequence: TGTGCCAGCGGCGTAAACGAGAACTATGGCTACACCTTC. Translating it yields CASGVNENYGYTF.

The chain couples TRBV15 to TRBJ2-6, with D possibly being TRBD1 (7 bases). Germline V lookup: CDR1 LNHNV, CDR2 YYDKDF (reference sequence). V dropped 5 bases and J dropped 2 bases, with 25 bases sitting between them. This CDR3 has 20 residues. CDR3 bases: TGTGCCACCAGCTTCGACAGGGCGGGGTACAGGGGACCTGGGGCCAACGTCCTGACTTTC. This codes for CATSFDRAGYRGPGANVLTF.

The chain uses TRBV7-2 and TRBJ1-1, with D tentatively TRBD1 (6 bases). From germline, CDR1 is SGHTA and CDR2 FQGNSA. The CDR3 runs 13 residues. Between the trimmed V and J ends, which lost 5 bases and 2 bases, there was a span of 9 bases. The CDR3 coding sequence is TGTGCCAGCAGCACAGGGTCCAACACTGAAGCTTTCTTT. Translating it yields CASSTGSNTEAFF.

The CDR3 sequence: CATSRDGTLNTEAFF. The CDR3 DNA reads as TGTGCCACCAGCAGAGACGGGACACTGAACACTGAAGCTTTCTTT. The rearrangement joins TRBV15 to TRBJ1-1; weak D call: TRBD1 (6 bases). V shed 0 bases and J shed 0 bases, with 8 bases lying between them. Looked up from germline, CDR1 is LNHNV and CDR2 is YYDKDF (reference sequence). The CDR3 has 15 amino acids.